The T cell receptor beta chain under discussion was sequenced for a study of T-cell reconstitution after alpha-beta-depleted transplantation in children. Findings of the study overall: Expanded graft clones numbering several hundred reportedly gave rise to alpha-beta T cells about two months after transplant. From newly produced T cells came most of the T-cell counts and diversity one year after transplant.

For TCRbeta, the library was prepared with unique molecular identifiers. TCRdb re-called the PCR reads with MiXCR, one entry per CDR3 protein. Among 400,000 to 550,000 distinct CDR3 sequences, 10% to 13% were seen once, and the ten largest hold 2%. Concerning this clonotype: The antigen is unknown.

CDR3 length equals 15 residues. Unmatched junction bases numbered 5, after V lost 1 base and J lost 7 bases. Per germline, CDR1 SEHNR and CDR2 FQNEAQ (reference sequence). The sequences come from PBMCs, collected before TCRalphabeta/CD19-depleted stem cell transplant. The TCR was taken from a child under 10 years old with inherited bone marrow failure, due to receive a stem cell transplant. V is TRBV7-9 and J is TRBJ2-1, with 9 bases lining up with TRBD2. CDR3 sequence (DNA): TGTGCCAGCAGCTTAGACGCGGGAGGGCCGAATGAGCAGTTCTTC. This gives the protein CASSLDAGGPNEQFF.